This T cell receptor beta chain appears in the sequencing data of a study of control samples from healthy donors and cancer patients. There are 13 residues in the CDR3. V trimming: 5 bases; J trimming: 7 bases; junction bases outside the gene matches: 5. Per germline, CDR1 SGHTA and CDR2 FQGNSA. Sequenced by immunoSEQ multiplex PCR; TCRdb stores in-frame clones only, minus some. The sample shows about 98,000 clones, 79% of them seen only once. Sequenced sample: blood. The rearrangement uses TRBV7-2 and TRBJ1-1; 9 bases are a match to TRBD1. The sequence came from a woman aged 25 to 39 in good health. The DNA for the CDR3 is TGTGCCAGCAGCAAGGACAGGGGCTTTGAAGCTTTCTTT. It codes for CASSKDRGFEAFF.